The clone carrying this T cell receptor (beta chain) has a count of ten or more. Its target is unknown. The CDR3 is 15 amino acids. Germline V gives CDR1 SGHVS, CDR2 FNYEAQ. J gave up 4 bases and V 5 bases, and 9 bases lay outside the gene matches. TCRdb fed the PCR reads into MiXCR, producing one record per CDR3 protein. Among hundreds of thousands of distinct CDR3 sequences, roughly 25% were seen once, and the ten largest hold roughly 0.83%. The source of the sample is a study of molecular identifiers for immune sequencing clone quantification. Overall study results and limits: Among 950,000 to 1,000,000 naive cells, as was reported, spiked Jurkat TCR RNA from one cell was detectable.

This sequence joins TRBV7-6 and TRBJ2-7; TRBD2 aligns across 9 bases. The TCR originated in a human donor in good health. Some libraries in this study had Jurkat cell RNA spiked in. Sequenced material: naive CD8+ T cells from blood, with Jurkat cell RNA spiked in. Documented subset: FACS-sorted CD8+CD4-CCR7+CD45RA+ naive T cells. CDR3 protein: CASSPQIAGAYEQYF. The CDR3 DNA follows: TGTGCCAGCAGCCCCCAAATAGCGGGAGCGTACGAGCAGTACTTC.